This TCR beta chain was observed in a study of T cells in Graves' hyperthyroidism and ophthalmopathy. Amplification yielded TCR beta CDR3 regions, with RNA transcripts as the source. Researchers ran a first-round RT-PCR on the TCR CDR3 using the HTBI primer set. TCRdb called the multiplex PCR reads again in MiXCR, with one record for every CDR3 protein. Among about 620,000 distinct CDR3 sequences listed, roughly 15% were seen once. Germline CDR1 reads LGHDT; CDR2 reads YNNKEL (reference sequence). The V end lost 3 bases, the J end lost 12 bases, and 5 bases lay between the germline ends. CDR3 length equals 9 residues.

The chain links TRBV3-1 to TRBJ2-5, with D uncertain. The sequence derives from a woman aged 25 to 39 with Graves' hyperthyroidism. The sequencing input was blood. CDR3 nucleotides: TGTGCCAGCAGCCAGCAAAAGTACTTC. Protein: CASSQQKYF.